This record concerns one T cell receptor (beta chain) sequence. The sample belongs to a study of blood T cell repertoires in COVID-19. Study details: The cDNA or gDNA used as material had been derived from T cells, B-cell-depleted T cells, or PBMCs.

The Seattle site enrolled patients during active infection and followed them longitudinally. In the study's own analysis: Amplification of reference gene primers was used by the study to estimate nucleated cell counts. Profiling relied on immunoSEQ multiplex PCR, and the TCRdb table lists in-frame clones only, not all of them. V and J calls and clone size come straight from that table; D and trimming were deduced from the DNA. Of some 200,000 clones in the sample, approximately 84% were seen once. CDR3 size: 15 residues. Trimming left V 5 bases short and J 0 bases short, with 11 bases between. From germline, CDR1 is SGHAT and CDR2 FQNNGV.

V is TRBV11-2 and J is TRBJ2-1; D not certain. The sample was peripheral blood. The origin of this receptor is a woman aged 80 or over with COVID-19, enrolled during active disease. The CDR3 nucleotides are TGTGCCAGCAGCCCCCGGTTATCCTCCTACAATGAGCAGTTCTTC. This encodes CASSPRLSSYNEQFF.